One sample yielded the 13 T cell receptor beta chains listed below, sequenced in a study of T cell repertoires in cytomegalovirus infection. MiXCR, run by TCRdb on the reads, gives a single entry per CDR3 protein. The table includes hundreds of thousands of distinct CDR3 sequences, less than 25% detected once. Sequencing was performed on CD8+ T cells from PBMCs. These receptors all stem from a human donor in good health (CMV status not recorded). Some clones in this sample may be carry-over from other donors' samples.

The gene calls are TRBV7-4 and TRBJ2-3, with TRBD2 matching over 7 bases. The J segment lost 3 bases and the V segment lost 6 bases, leaving 12 bases of the junction unmatched. CDR1 and CDR2 from the germline V gene are SGHVT and SQSDAQ. This CDR3 spans 16 amino acids. DNA of the CDR3: TGTGCCAGCAGAACCACCGGGGGGAGGTTGACAGATACGCAGTATTTT. Amino acid sequence: CASRTTGGRLTDTQYF. The full variable domain, rest sourced from reference TRBV7-4 and TRBJ2-3, is GAGVSQSPRYKVAKRGRDVALRCDSISGHVTLYWYRQTLGQGSEVLTYSQSDAQRDKSGRPSGRFSAERPERSVSTLKIQRTEQGDSAVYLCASRTTGGRLTDTQYFGPGTRLTVL.

V and J are TRBV19 and TRBJ2-7; unclear D gene. The CDR3 has 16 residues. From germline, CDR1 is LNHDA and CDR2 SQIVND (reference sequence). Trimming removed 5 bases at V and 0 bases at J, with 17 bases between. CDR3 region: CASSLPGPQSSYEQYF. DNA for the CDR3: TGTGCCAGTAGTCTCCCCGGACCTCAGAGCTCCTACGAGCAGTACTTC.

Only a few counts were recorded for this clonotype. This chain joins TRBV7-9 and TRBJ2-2, with no clear D. CDR3 length: 14 residues. CDR1 SEHNR and CDR2 FQNEAQ come from the germline V gene (reference sequence). Trimming shortened V by 3 bases and J by 7 bases, and 12 bases separated the two germline ends. The CDR3 reads CASSFIEIGGELFF. The CDR3, as DNA: TGTGCCAGCAGCTTTATAGAAATCGGCGGGGAGCTGTTTTTT.

This clonotype was detected a few times. The chain links TRBV7-2 to TRBJ1-2, with 7 bases that match TRBD1. Germline V gives CDR1 SGHTA, CDR2 FQGNSA. V gave up 3 bases and J gave up 6 bases; unmatched junction bases: 13. This CDR3 is 16 amino acids long. The CDR3 spells CASSFRPVGQRNGYTF. CDR3 bases: TGTGCCAGCAGCTTCCGGCCGGTGGGACAGAGGAATGGCTACACCTTC. The full variable domain, its missing parts supplied by reference TRBV7-2 and TRBJ1-2, is GAGVSQSPSNKVTEKGKDVELRCDPISGHTALYWYRQSLGQGLEFLIYFQGNSAPDKSGLPSDRFSAERTGGSVSTLTIQRTQQEDSAVYLCASSFRPVGQRNGYTFGSGTRLTVV.

This clonotype was seen at least ten times. The chain has TRBV7-8 and TRBJ2-3; D not resolved. The germline CDR1 and CDR2 sequences are SGHVS and FQNEAQ. Trimming took 1 base from V and 2 from J, leaving 16 bases between them. CDR3 length: 17 residues. Written as DNA, the CDR3 is TGTGCCAGCAGCTTAGGGGGATTCCTAGGGAACACAGATACGCAGTATTTT. This codes for CASSLGGFLGNTDTQYF.

The chain combines TRBV7-9 with TRBJ1-3, with TRBD1 matching over 7 bases. The CDR3 has 16 residues. Germline V gene lookup returns CDR1 SEHNR and CDR2 FQNEAQ (reference sequence). Trimming at V came to 5 bases and at J to 4 bases, leaving 11 bases not matched to a gene. The CDR3 protein is CASSQSRDRLGNTIYF. The CDR3 DNA follows: TGTGCCAGCAGCCAAAGCCGGGACAGATTGGGAAACACCATATATTTT.

This clonotype was seen more than once but under ten times. The CDR3 region has the DNA TGCAGCGTTGAAGATCCGAGGGAGGCTTCGGGTAACACCATATATTTT. It codes for CSVEDPREASGNTIYF. The V gene is TRBV29-1, the J gene TRBJ1-3; D gene ambiguous. Trimming left V 0 bases short and J 7 bases short, with 19 bases between. Germline loops: CDR1 SQVTM, CDR2 ANQGSEA. This CDR3 is built from 16 residues.

The chain uses TRBV12-3 or TRBV12-4 and TRBJ1-2; 7 bases are shared with TRBD1. J gave up 4 bases and V 10 bases, and 12 bases lay outside the gene matches. The CDR3 sequence is 14 residues long. The CDR3 DNA follows: TGTGCCAACAACCCGACAGGGCCGAGCTATGGCTACACCTTC. Encoded protein: CANNPTGPSYGYTF.

This clonotype was picked up many times. The chain employs TRBV7-8 and TRBJ2-1; 12 positions match TRBD2. V trimming: 4 bases; J trimming: 5 bases; junction bases outside the gene matches: 6. This CDR3 spans 16 amino acids. Germline V CDR1 and CDR2: SGHVS, FQNEAQ. CDR3 coding DNA: TGTGCCAGCAGCTCACAGCTAGCGGGGGGGCACAATGAGCAGTTCTTC. This encodes CASSSQLAGGHNEQFF.

The chain uses TRBV14 and TRBJ2-1, with D possibly being TRBD2 (6 bases). Germline CDR1 is SGHDN and CDR2 is FVKESK. With 4 bases removed from V and 7 bases from J, the gap between germline ends came to 17 bases. CDR3 size: 15 residues. The CDR3 DNA follows: TGTGCCAGCAGCCTGAGCGGGTCTAGGGGAAATGAGCAGTTCTTC. Translated, it gives CASSLSGSRGNEQFF.

As regards this clonotype: One end of the junction fails to match germline, which may point to a read error. The chain has TRBV19 and TRBJ1-2; no clear D. Germline CDR1 and CDR2: LNHDA and SQIVND (reference sequence). The CDR3 runs to 17 residues. The CDR3 coding sequence is TGTGCCAGTATTAAAAGGAGAGACCCCATCCTAGGCTATGGCTTCACCTTC. It yields the protein CASIKRRDPILGYGFTF.

This clonotype was seen ten or more times. The V call is TRBV6-1, the J call TRBJ2-1; 8 bases are shared with TRBD1. Per germline, CDR1 MNHNS and CDR2 SASEGT. V lost 5 bases to trimming and J lost 4 bases; unmatched junction nucleotides: 7. CDR3 length: 15 amino acids. CDR3 region: CASSLGQVGYNEQFF. The CDR3 DNA reads as TGTGCCAGCAGTTTGGGACAGGTGGGATACAATGAGCAGTTCTTC.

This clonotype was seen just once. Possible read error: a much larger clone is one base away. Here the CDR3 reads CASSSGQGVVNEQFF. For the CDR3, the DNA is TGTGCCAGCAGCTCGGGACAGGGAGTGGTCAATGAGCAGTTCTTC. The chain is built from TRBV7-6 and TRBJ2-1, with 9 bases matching TRBD1. V dropped 4 bases and J dropped 6; count of bases not matched to a gene: 7. CDR3 size: 15 residues. Germline V gene data show CDR1 as SGHVS and CDR2 as FNYEAQ.